This paragraph reports one T cell receptor beta chain. The antigen is not known. The sample comes from a study of T cell repertoires in cytomegalovirus infection. About the research overall: Based on public TCR beta signatures, there were indications of CMV infection and of a matching HLA type. Study-level results: The study found HLA-C-restricted CMV-specific TCR beta clonotypes dominating the ex vivo response. The cumulative frequency of public TCR beta families identified carriers of CMV plus the relevant HLA.

Germline V gene data show CDR1 as SGHVS and CDR2 as FQNEAQ. The trim removed 5 bases at V and 8 bases at J, leaving 8 bases unmatched. The CDR3 sequence is 14 residues long. TCRdb re-derived calls from the reads in MiXCR, one entry per CDR3 protein. Of 45,000 to 75,000 distinct CDR3 sequences in the sample, 33% were seen once. The origin of this receptor is a human donor in good health (CMV status not recorded). Some clones in this sample may be carry-over from other donors' samples. This chain uses TRBV7-8 with TRBJ1-4, with 7 bases identical to TRBD1. The material sequenced was PBMCs, sequenced either directly or after in vitro stimulation (not recorded which). The chain's CDR3 is CASSEDRVEEKLFF. The CDR3 nucleotides read TGTGCCAGCAGCGAAGACAGGGTGGAGGAAAAACTGTTTTTT.